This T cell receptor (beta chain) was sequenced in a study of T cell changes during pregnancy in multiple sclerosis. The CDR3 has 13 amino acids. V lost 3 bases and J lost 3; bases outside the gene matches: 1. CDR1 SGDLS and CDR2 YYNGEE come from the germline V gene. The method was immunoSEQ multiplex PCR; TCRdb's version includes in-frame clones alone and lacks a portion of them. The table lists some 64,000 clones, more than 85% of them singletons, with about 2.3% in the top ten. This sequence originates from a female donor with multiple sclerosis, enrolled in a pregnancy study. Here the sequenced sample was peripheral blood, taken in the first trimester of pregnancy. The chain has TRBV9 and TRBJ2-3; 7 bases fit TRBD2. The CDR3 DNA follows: TGTGCCAGCAGCGGGGGGGGGACAGATACGCAGTATTTT. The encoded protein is CASSGGGTDTQYF.